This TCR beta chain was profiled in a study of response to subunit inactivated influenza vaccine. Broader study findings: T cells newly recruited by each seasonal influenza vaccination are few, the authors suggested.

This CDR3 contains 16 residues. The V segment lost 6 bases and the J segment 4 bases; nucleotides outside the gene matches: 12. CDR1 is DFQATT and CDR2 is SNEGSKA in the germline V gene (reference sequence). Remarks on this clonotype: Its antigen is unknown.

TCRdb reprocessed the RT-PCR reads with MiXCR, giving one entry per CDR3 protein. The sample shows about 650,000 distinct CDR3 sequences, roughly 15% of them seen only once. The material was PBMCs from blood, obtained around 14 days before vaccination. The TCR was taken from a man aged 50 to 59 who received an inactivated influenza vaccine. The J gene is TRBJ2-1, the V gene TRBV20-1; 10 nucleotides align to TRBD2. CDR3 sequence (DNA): TGCAGTGCCGCCCACCCCACTAGCGGGACTTACAATGAGCAGTTCTTC. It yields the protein CSAAHPTSGTYNEQFF.